These T cell receptor beta chains were read from a single sample in a study of cytomegalovirus exposure and HLA in healthy donors. This table comes from immunoSEQ multiplex PCR, and its TCRdb copy is limited to in-frame clones, with some not included. Seen here are some 150,000 clones, around 80% observed once, and the top ten hold 1.2%. Sequenced: PBMCs. Receptor source: a female donor in good health and CMV-seronegative. CDR3s include the opening cysteine and the closing phenylalanine or tryptophan. The order of the fields is D gene, V gene, clone size, J gene, CDR3 protein, CDR3 DNA. A D gene is named only where the DNA matches it firmly. Size is omitted from some rows. Given values are once, few, many or a class for expanded clones.

d_call: TRBD1
v_call: TRBV19
clone_size: once
j_call: TRBJ2-1
cdr3_aa: CASSIDHTQGYNEQFF
cdr3_nt: TGTGCCAGTAGTATAGACCACACACAGGGGTACAATGAGCAGTTCTTC

d_call: NA
v_call: TRBV28
clone_size: NA
j_call: TRBJ1-2
cdr3_aa: CALSEAGYGYTF
cdr3_nt: TGTGCTCTGTCGGAGGCGGGCTATGGCTACACCTTC

d_call: TRBD2
v_call: TRBV28
clone_size: NA
j_call: TRBJ2-7
cdr3_aa: CASSLGGIYEQYF
cdr3_nt: TGTGCCAGCAGTTTGGGGGGGATTTACGAGCAGTACTTC

d_call: NA
v_call: TRBV29-1
clone_size: few
j_call: TRBJ1-2
cdr3_aa: CSARQDYGYTF
cdr3_nt: TGCAGTGCTCGACAGGACTATGGCTACACCTTC

d_call: TRBD2
v_call: TRBV27
clone_size: NA
j_call: TRBJ2-3
cdr3_aa: CASSPLAGAGIDTQYF
cdr3_nt: TGTGCCAGCAGTCCCTTAGCGGGAGCGGGGATAGATACGCAGTATTTT

d_call: TRBD1
v_call: TRBV20-1
clone_size: NA
j_call: TRBJ1-4
cdr3_aa: CSAQDREKLFF
cdr3_nt: TGCAGTGCTCAGGACAGGGAAAAACTGTTTTTT

d_call: NA
v_call: TRBV27
clone_size: NA
j_call: TRBJ2-7
cdr3_aa: CASSFAEPYEQYF
cdr3_nt: TGTGCCAGCAGTTTCGCGGAGCCCTACGAGCAGTACTTC

d_call: NA
v_call: TRBV28
clone_size: NA
j_call: TRBJ1-1
cdr3_aa: CASSSDRRRIGAFF
cdr3_nt: TGTGCCAGCAGTTCGGACAGACGGCGAATTGGAGCTTTCTTT

d_call: NA
v_call: TRBV5-8
clone_size: NA
j_call: TRBJ2-7
cdr3_aa: CASSLRGSYEQYF
cdr3_nt: TGTGCCAGCAGCTTGCGGGGGTCCTACGAGCAGTACTTC

d_call: NA
v_call: TRBV28
clone_size: NA
j_call: TRBJ2-3
cdr3_aa: CASSEGWAEDSTDTQYF
cdr3_nt: TGTGCCAGCAGTGAGGGATGGGCGGAGGATAGCACAGATACGCAGTATTTT

d_call: TRBD1
v_call: TRBV6-5
clone_size: NA
j_call: TRBJ1-3
cdr3_aa: CASSSERGLENTIYF
cdr3_nt: TGTGCCAGCAGTTCTGAAAGGGGGCTTGAAAACACCATATATTTT

d_call: TRBD2
v_call: TRBV6-5
clone_size: NA
j_call: TRBJ2-1
cdr3_aa: CASSYSTSKSYNEQFF
cdr3_nt: TGTGCCAGCAGTTACTCGACTAGCAAGTCCTACAATGAGCAGTTCTTC

d_call: TRBD1
v_call: TRBV27
clone_size: NA
j_call: TRBJ1-5
cdr3_aa: CASSPLPTGGNQPQHF
cdr3_nt: TGTGCCAGCAGTCCCCTCCCCACAGGGGGCAATCAGCCCCAGCATTTT

d_call: NA
v_call: TRBV4-1
clone_size: NA
j_call: TRBJ2-3
cdr3_aa: CASSRPLGGVRTEGDTQYF
cdr3_nt: TGCGCCAGCAGCCGTCCCTTGGGAGGGGTCAGGACAGAAGGAGATACGCAGTATTTT

d_call: NA
v_call: TRBV7-3
clone_size: NA
j_call: TRBJ1-2
cdr3_aa: CASSNTLFSGYTF
cdr3_nt: TGTGCCAGCAGCAACACCCTCTTCTCTGGCTACACCTTC

d_call: NA
v_call: TRBV27
clone_size: NA
j_call: TRBJ2-5
cdr3_aa: CASRLLTGSMETQYF
cdr3_nt: TGTGCCAGCAGGCTGCTAACAGGGTCCATGGAGACCCAGTACTTC

d_call: TRBD2
v_call: TRBV6-1
clone_size: NA
j_call: TRBJ2-3
cdr3_aa: CASSEGAGGLTDTQYF
cdr3_nt: TGTGCCAGCAGTGAAGGAGCGGGAGGGCTCACAGATACGCAGTATTTT

d_call: NA
v_call: TRBV28
clone_size: NA
j_call: TRBJ1-5
cdr3_aa: CASSHGGGYGNQPQHF
cdr3_nt: TGTGCCAGCAGTCACGGGGGAGGCTATGGCAATCAGCCCCAGCATTTT

d_call: TRBD1
v_call: TRBV15
clone_size: NA
j_call: TRBJ2-5
cdr3_aa: CATSRGQQETQYF
cdr3_nt: TGTGCCACCAGCAGGGGACAGCAAGAGACCCAGTACTTC

d_call: NA
v_call: TRBV9
clone_size: NA
j_call: TRBJ2-2
cdr3_aa: CASSATTRSGELFF
cdr3_nt: TGTGCCAGCAGCGCCACGACTAGGTCCGGGGAGCTGTTTTTT

d_call: NA
v_call: TRBV9
clone_size: few
j_call: TRBJ2-7
cdr3_aa: CASSVASGPSYEQYF
cdr3_nt: TGTGCCAGCAGCGTAGCGAGCGGGCCCTCCTACGAGCAGTACTTC

d_call: NA
v_call: TRBV11-3
clone_size: NA
j_call: TRBJ2-5
cdr3_aa: CASSLGGAEETQYF
cdr3_nt: TGTGCCAGCAGCTTAGGGGGAGCGGAAGAGACCCAGTACTTC

d_call: TRBD2
v_call: TRBV29-1
clone_size: NA
j_call: TRBJ2-3
cdr3_aa: CSVGRRERGTDTQYF
cdr3_nt: TGCAGCGTTGGGAGGCGGGAGAGGGGCACAGATACGCAGTATTTT

d_call: TRBD2
v_call: TRBV29-1
clone_size: NA
j_call: TRBJ2-7
cdr3_aa: CSVEKEREGYEQYF
cdr3_nt: TGCAGCGTTGAAAAGGAGCGGGAGGGCTACGAGCAGTACTTC

d_call: NA
v_call: TRBV5-1
clone_size: NA
j_call: TRBJ1-2
cdr3_aa: CASSLEGGVGIDGYTF
cdr3_nt: TGCGCCAGCAGCTTGGAGGGCGGGGTGGGAATCGATGGCTACACCTTC

d_call: NA
v_call: TRBV5-1
clone_size: NA
j_call: TRBJ2-7
cdr3_aa: CASSPDPDTSYEQYF
cdr3_nt: TGCGCCAGCAGCCCCGACCCAGACACCTCCTACGAGCAGTACTTC

d_call: NA
v_call: TRBV29-1
clone_size: NA
j_call: TRBJ2-7
cdr3_aa: CSVESGLYEQYF
cdr3_nt: TGCAGCGTTGAGAGCGGTTTGTACGAGCAGTACTTC

d_call: NA
v_call: TRBV5-1
clone_size: NA
j_call: TRBJ2-3
cdr3_aa: CASKEGTDTQYF
cdr3_nt: TGCGCCAGCAAGGAGGGGACAGATACGCAGTATTTT

d_call: NA
v_call: TRBV7-9
clone_size: few
j_call: TRBJ2-5
cdr3_aa: CASSLVEGLQETQYF
cdr3_nt: TGTGCCAGCAGCTTAGTGGAGGGCTTACAAGAGACCCAGTACTTC

d_call: TRBD1
v_call: TRBV5-1
clone_size: NA
j_call: TRBJ1-5
cdr3_aa: CASSSTGGNQPQHF
cdr3_nt: TGCGCCAGCAGCTCAACAGGGGGTAATCAGCCCCAGCATTTT

d_call: TRBD1
v_call: TRBV10-3
clone_size: NA
j_call: TRBJ1-2
cdr3_aa: CAISVDRVYGYTF
cdr3_nt: TGTGCCATCAGTGTGGACAGGGTGTATGGCTACACCTTC

d_call: TRBD2
v_call: TRBV6-1
clone_size: NA
j_call: TRBJ2-5
cdr3_aa: CASSDGLAGVETQYF
cdr3_nt: TGTGCCAGCAGTGATGGACTAGCGGGAGTCGAGACCCAGTACTTC

d_call: TRBD2
v_call: TRBV7-9
clone_size: NA
j_call: TRBJ2-1
cdr3_aa: CASSLDGGSIYEQFF
cdr3_nt: TGTGCCAGCAGCTTAGATGGCGGGAGTATCTATGAGCAGTTCTTC

d_call: NA
v_call: TRBV7-8
clone_size: NA
j_call: TRBJ2-7
cdr3_aa: CASITPGEAYEQYF
cdr3_nt: TGTGCCAGCATCACCCCCGGTGAGGCGTACGAGCAGTACTTC

d_call: NA
v_call: TRBV29-1
clone_size: NA
j_call: TRBJ1-1
cdr3_aa: CSILTDLNTEAFF
cdr3_nt: TGCAGCATATTGACAGACTTGAACACTGAAGCTTTCTTT

d_call: NA
v_call: TRBV6-5
clone_size: NA
j_call: TRBJ1-5
cdr3_aa: CASSYSAGAGQPQHF
cdr3_nt: TGTGCCAGCAGTTACTCAGCAGGGGCTGGGCAGCCCCAGCATTTT

d_call: NA
v_call: TRBV30
clone_size: NA
j_call: TRBJ1-5
cdr3_aa: CAWRGGGNQPQHF
cdr3_nt: TGTGCCTGGAGGGGTGGGGGGAATCAGCCCCAGCATTTT

d_call: NA
v_call: TRBV29-1
clone_size: NA
j_call: TRBJ2-7
cdr3_aa: CSARRQADVNEQYF
cdr3_nt: TGCAGCGCCCGGAGACAGGCCGATGTAAACGAGCAGTACTTC

d_call: NA
v_call: TRBV30
clone_size: NA
j_call: TRBJ2-7
cdr3_aa: CAWSVGVFYSYEQYF
cdr3_nt: TGTGCCTGGAGTGTAGGAGTATTTTATTCCTACGAGCAGTACTTC

d_call: TRBD1
v_call: TRBV28
clone_size: NA
j_call: TRBJ1-5
cdr3_aa: CASSPPDRVQPQHF
cdr3_nt: TGTGCCAGCAGTCCCCCGGACAGGGTACAGCCCCAGCATTTT

d_call: TRBD1
v_call: TRBV4-2
clone_size: few
j_call: TRBJ1-1
cdr3_aa: CASSLGTANTEAFF
cdr3_nt: TGTGCCAGCAGCCTGGGGACAGCGAACACTGAAGCTTTCTTT

d_call: TRBD2
v_call: TRBV30
clone_size: NA
j_call: TRBJ2-1
cdr3_aa: CAWSPRTSGIPSYNEQFF
cdr3_nt: TGTGCCTGGAGTCCTAGGACTAGCGGGATACCCTCCTACAATGAGCAGTTCTTC

d_call: TRBD1
v_call: TRBV25-1
clone_size: NA
j_call: TRBJ2-1
cdr3_aa: CASSVTGNHNEQFF
cdr3_nt: TGTGCCAGCAGTGTGACAGGGAACCACAATGAGCAGTTCTTC

d_call: NA
v_call: TRBV4-1
clone_size: NA
j_call: TRBJ2-7
cdr3_aa: CASSLTGEYSYEQYF
cdr3_nt: TGCGCCAGCAGCCTTACGGGGGAGTACTCCTACGAGCAGTACTTC

d_call: NA
v_call: TRBV11-2
clone_size: NA
j_call: TRBJ1-4
cdr3_aa: CASSSHPQANEKLFF
cdr3_nt: TGTGCCAGCAGCTCCCACCCCCAGGCTAATGAAAAACTGTTTTTT

d_call: NA
v_call: TRBV6-5
clone_size: once
j_call: TRBJ1-2
cdr3_aa: CASSYSQAPYGYTF
cdr3_nt: TGTGCCAGCAGTTACTCGCAGGCCCCCTATGGCTACACCTTC

d_call: NA
v_call: TRBV9
clone_size: NA
j_call: TRBJ1-4
cdr3_aa: CASSPTLNREKLFF
cdr3_nt: TGTGCCAGCAGCCCCACTCTGAACAGGGAAAAACTGTTTTTT

d_call: NA
v_call: TRBV6-5
clone_size: NA
j_call: TRBJ2-2
cdr3_aa: CASSYRGSGELFF
cdr3_nt: TGTGCCAGCAGTTACAGGGGGTCCGGGGAGCTGTTTTTT

d_call: NA
v_call: TRBV10-3
clone_size: few
j_call: TRBJ2-7
cdr3_aa: CATGSMDSYYNEQYF
cdr3_nt: TGTGCCACGGGTAGTATGGACAGCTATTATAACGAGCAGTACTTC

d_call: NA
v_call: TRBV7-2
clone_size: NA
j_call: TRBJ2-5
cdr3_aa: CASSLEVALETQYF
cdr3_nt: TGTGCCAGCAGCTTAGAGGTAGCGTTGGAGACCCAGTACTTC